This T cell receptor (beta chain) was retrieved from a study of blood T cells in healthy people across ages. A J-beta primer mix and a sample-barcoded 5' primer were used in a second PCR of roughly 7 to 12 cycles. TCRdb recomputed calls from the 5' RACE reads with MiXCR, one row per CDR3 protein. This sample has roughly 900,000 distinct CDR3 sequences, with roughly 43% found just once. This CDR3 is 14 amino acids long. Trimming cost V 5 bases and J 7 bases, with 17 bases left between them. Germline V CDR1 and CDR2: MNHEY, SVGAGI. The origin of this receptor is a man aged 30 to 39 in good health. Sequencing was performed on blood. The genes are TRBV6-5 and TRBJ1-1, with D perhaps matching TRBD1 (5 bases). The CDR3 nucleotides are TGTGCCAGCAGTATCGCCGGGACTGGCCTTGAAGCTTTCTTT. Translated, it gives CASSIAGTGLEAFF.